This TCR beta chain came from a study of T cell repertoires in cytomegalovirus infection. Looking at the study overall: Signatures in public TCR beta sequences pointed to both CMV infection and matching HLA type.

Study conclusions and caveats: CMV-specific HLA-C-restricted TCR beta clonotypes dominated the ex vivo response. Summed public TCR beta family frequency identified CMV carriers bearing the relevant HLA.

This CDR3 has 14 amino acids. Germline V gives CDR1 MDHEN, CDR2 SYDVKM. The V gene lost 2 bases and the J gene lost 5 bases, with 10 bases spanning the gap. Notes on this clonotype: Antigen unknown.

TCRdb reprocessed the reads with MiXCR, giving one entry per CDR3 protein. The table shows about 120,000 distinct CDR3 sequences, with roughly a tenth occurring only once. Sequencing input: PBMCs, sequenced either directly or after in vitro stimulation (not recorded which). The TCR sequence derives from a human donor in good health (CMV status not recorded). Some clones in this sample may be carry-over from other donors' samples. The V call is TRBV28, the J call TRBJ2-1, with a weak D call TRBD2 (5 bases). The CDR3 coding sequence is TGTGCCAGCAGTTTACGGCTAGCAGACAATGAGCAGTTCTTC. Translated: CASSLRLADNEQFF.